These T cell receptor beta chains were read from a single sample in a study of cytomegalovirus exposure and HLA in healthy donors. The table came from immunoSEQ multiplex PCR; TCRdb's copy has only in-frame clones and leaves some out. The profile covers about 130,000 clones, with around 85% appearing a single time and about 1.5% taken by the ten largest. Specimen: PBMCs. The receptors stem from a boy between 10 and 17 years old in good health and CMV-seronegative. CDR3s include the opening cysteine and the closing phenylalanine or tryptophan. A D gene is named only where the DNA matches it firmly. Size is omitted from some rows. Given values are once, few, many or a class for expanded clones.

v_gene	j_gene	abundance	d_gene	CDR3aa	CDR3nt
TRBV9	TRBJ2-1	-	TRBD2	CASSTRSGGAYNEQFF	TGTGCCAGCAGCACCCGGAGCGGGGGGGCCTACAATGAGCAGTTCTTC
TRBV7-2	TRBJ2-1	-	-	CASSLRHNNEQFF	TGTGCCAGCAGCTTAAGACACAACAATGAGCAGTTCTTC
TRBV11-1	TRBJ2-1	-	TRBD2	CASSLTLGGLAGNNEQFF	TGTGCCAGCAGCTTAACTCTGGGTGGACTAGCGGGGAACAATGAGCAGTTCTTC
TRBV28	TRBJ2-1	once	TRBD2	CASSLSALAGGYNEQFF	TGTGCCAGCAGTTTATCGGCTCTAGCGGGAGGTTACAATGAGCAGTTCTTC
TRBV7-2	TRBJ1-5	-	-	CASSALGSNQPQHF	TGTGCCAGCAGCGCCCTCGGGAGCAATCAGCCCCAGCATTTT
TRBV5-4	TRBJ2-3	-	-	CASSRRESDTQYF	TGTGCCAGCAGTCGACGGGAGTCAGATACGCAGTATTTT
TRBV7-8	TRBJ2-7	-	TRBD1	CASSLVGRGYEQYF	TGTGCCAGCAGCTTAGTAGGCAGGGGGTACGAGCAGTACTTC
TRBV25-1	TRBJ1-1	-	-	CASSGQRGWGGATEAFF	TGTGCCAGCAGTGGACAAAGGGGGTGGGGGGGCGCCACTGAAGCTTTCTTT
TRBV5-8	TRBJ2-6	-	-	CAVGRHLRGSGANVLTF	TGTGCCGTGGGCAGGCACCTTAGGGGCTCTGGGGCCAACGTCCTGACTTTC
TRBV19	TRBJ1-1	-	-	CASSGVVVNTEAFF	TGTGCCAGTTCAGGGGTGGTAGTGAACACTGAAGCTTTCTTT
TRBV15	TRBJ2-5	-	TRBD1	CATSGQGEFGETQYF	TGTGCCACCTCGGGACAGGGTGAATTTGGGGAGACCCAGTACTTC
TRBV5-1	TRBJ2-7	-	-	CASSLDGLRGMVSYEQYF	TGCGCCAGCAGCTTGGATGGTCTCCGCGGGATGGTCTCCTACGAGCAGTACTTC
TRBV29-1	TRBJ1-1	-	-	CSGGRRGTQGTEAFF	TGCAGCGGGGGGCGCAGGGGAACCCAGGGGACTGAAGCTTTCTTT
TRBV7-7	TRBJ2-1	-	TRBD1	CASSKTGQGEQFF	TGTGCTAGCAGCAAGACAGGGCAGGGAGAGCAGTTCTTC
TRBV25-1	TRBJ2-3	-	TRBD2	CASSDLGSGDPRTDTQYF	TGTGCCAGCAGTGATCTGGGTAGCGGGGACCCCAGAACAGATACGCAGTATTTT
TRBV7-2	TRBJ2-3	-	-	CAQSSVAADTQYF	TGTGCCCAAAGCTCGGTAGCAGCAGATACGCAGTATTTT
TRBV5-4	TRBJ1-1	once	-	CASSFGGTEAFF	TGTGCCAGCAGCTTCGGCGGCACTGAAGCTTTCTTT
TRBV30	TRBJ1-2	-	-	CAWSLLGVRDGYTF	TGTGCCTGGAGTCTATTAGGAGTGAGAGATGGCTACACCTTC
TRBV25-1	TRBJ2-5	-	-	CASSDPTEPEETQYF	TGTGCCAGCAGTGATCCTACGGAGCCCGAAGAGACCCAGTACTTC
TRBV9	TRBJ1-5	-	TRBD1	CASSHQGVDPPQHF	TGTGCCAGCAGTCATCAGGGGGTTGATCCGCCCCAGCATTTT
TRBV9	TRBJ2-7	-	-	CASSDRQGSYEQYF	TGTGCCAGCAGCGATAGGCAGGGCTCCTACGAGCAGTACTTC
TRBV2	TRBJ2-1	-	TRBD2	CASSASLAGEHEQFF	TGTGCCAGCAGTGCTAGTCTAGCGGGGGAGCATGAGCAGTTCTTC
TRBV9	TRBJ1-4	-	-	CASSVDQQLDEKLFF	TGTGCCAGCAGCGTAGATCAACAGCTGGATGAAAAACTGTTTTTT
TRBV4-1	TRBJ1-1	few	-	CASSQVGRGRKTEAFF	TGCGCCAGCAGCCAAGTGGGAAGGGGAAGGAAAACTGAAGCTTTCTTT
TRBV23-1	TRBJ2-7	-	TRBD2	CASSQSGPTGGYEQYF	TGCGCCAGCAGTCAATCGGGGCCTACGGGGGGCTACGAGCAGTACTTC
TRBV7-2	TRBJ2-1	-	TRBD2	CASRGLATDEQFF	TGTGCCAGCAGGGGACTAGCGACAGATGAGCAGTTCTTC
TRBV11-3	TRBJ2-2	once	TRBD1	CASSFRTGHTGELFF	TGTGCCAGCAGCTTCCGGACAGGGCACACCGGGGAGCTGTTTTTT
TRBV6-4	TRBJ2-7	-	TRBD1	CASSKRDRCYEQYF	TGTGCCAGCAGTAAACGGGACAGGTGCTACGAGCAGTACTTC
TRBV5-1	TRBJ2-3	-	-	CASSAGDGQTDTQYF	TGCGCCAGCAGCGCAGGGGATGGGCAAACAGATACGCAGTATTTT
TRBV7-9	TRBJ2-3	-	TRBD2	CASEGGTDTQYF	TGTGCCAGCGAGGGAGGGACAGATACGCAGTATTTT
TRBV30	TRBJ2-7	-	TRBD2	CAWSKAGGEQYF	TGTGCCTGGAGTAAGGCGGGAGGGGAGCAGTACTTC
TRBV27	TRBJ2-7	-	TRBD2	CAGSLIAGVIYEQYF	TGTGCCGGCAGTTTAATAGCGGGAGTGATCTACGAGCAGTACTTC
TRBV7-9	TRBJ1-1	-	-	CASSDRDIEAFF	TGTGCCAGCAGCGACCGGGACATTGAAGCTTTCTTT
TRBV7-8	TRBJ1-2	-	TRBD1	CASSFVPTGASVANYGYTF	TGTGCCAGCAGCTTTGTCCCGACAGGGGCATCGGTAGCTAACTATGGCTACACCTTC
TRBV9	TRBJ2-1	once	TRBD2	CASSVSGGLSEQFF	TGTGCCAGCAGCGTAAGCGGGGGCTTGAGTGAGCAGTTCTTC
TRBV5-4	TRBJ2-1	-	-	CASSQQGKTHNEQFF	TGTGCCAGCAGCCAACAGGGAAAAACCCACAATGAGCAGTTCTTC
TRBV4-1	TRBJ2-7	few	-	CASSQAGLNYEQYF	TGCGCCAGCAGCCAAGCGGGACTCAACTACGAGCAGTACTTC
TRBV9	TRBJ2-2	-	-	CASSVAGRGTTGELFF	TGTGCCAGCAGCGTAGCAGGGCGAGGAACCACCGGGGAGCTGTTTTTT
TRBV2	TRBJ2-7	-	TRBD1	CASSRDRVSYEQYF	TGTGCCAGCAGCCGGGACAGGGTCTCCTACGAGCAGTACTTC
TRBV30	TRBJ2-5	-	TRBD2	CAWSLGLAGAETQYF	TGTGCCTGGAGCCTGGGTCTAGCGGGAGCAGAGACCCAGTACTTC
TRBV5-4	TRBJ1-2	-	-	CASSLPQGMDHYGYTF	TGTGCCAGCAGTTTACCCCAGGGGATGGATCACTATGGCTACACCTTC
TRBV19	TRBJ2-7	-	TRBD2	CASSIGASGISYEQYF	TGTGCCAGTAGTATCGGGGCTAGCGGGATCTCCTACGAGCAGTACTTC
TRBV6-1	TRBJ1-2	-	TRBD1	CASSEVIRQGARGYTF	TGTGCCAGCAGTGAAGTGATTAGACAGGGGGCGAGAGGCTACACCTTC
TRBV5-6	TRBJ1-4	-	-	CASSLGQGATNEKLFF	TGTGCCAGCAGCTTGGGGCAGGGTGCAACTAATGAAAAACTGTTTTTT
TRBV6-4	TRBJ2-2	-	-	CASSDLVGTGELFF	TGTGCCAGCAGTGACCTAGTGGGCACCGGGGAGCTGTTTTTT
TRBV30	TRBJ2-1	once	-	CAWRKLKEQFF	TGTGCCTGGAGGAAACTCAAAGAGCAGTTCTTC